Sequencing of this T cell receptor beta chain was carried out in a study of regulatory T cells in long-lasting Graves disease. Library construction for TCR beta used iRepertoire HTBI primers and Arm-PCR of CDR3 regions. Via MiXCR, TCRdb re-called the multiplex PCR reads, giving one row per CDR3 protein. The table has about 470,000 distinct CDR3 sequences, approximately 21% seen once. Notes on this clonotype: Its antigen remains unknown.

Study results and limitations: Accuracy was possibly reduced by small sample size.

Germline assignment: CDR1 LNHDA and CDR2 SQIVND (reference sequence). V lost 6 bases and J lost 7; bases outside the gene matches: 8. The CDR3 contains 15 residues. Sample time point: persistent/refractory GD, antithyroid drugs over 5 years with positive TRAb. Generation of the TCR library employed RNA extracted from PBMCs. The material sequenced was peripheral blood mononuclear cells (PBMCs), taken when the disease was refractory, from a patient treated with antithyroid drugs. This TCR was sampled from a female donor with Graves disease. The chain has TRBV19 and TRBJ1-5; 11 bases are a match to TRBD1. CDR3 in amino acids: CASRDRGRGSQPQHF. CDR3 nucleotides: TGTGCCAGTAGGGACAGGGGGCGCGGGAGCCAGCCCCAGCATTTT.